This T cell receptor beta chain originates from a study of CD8 T cells in Susac syndrome. Study outcomes and limitations: In its TCR sequencing and HLA analysis, the study acknowledged that the number of individuals was relatively small.

The V end lost 2 bases, the J end lost 6 bases, and 5 bases lay between the germline ends. The germline gives CDR1 SGHRS, CDR2 YFSETQ. This CDR3 has 12 residues. RNA totalling roughly 0.45 to 1 ug underwent reverse transcription with random hexamers. TCRdb reanalysed the immunoSEQ multiplex PCR reads using MiXCR and keeps one entry per CDR3 protein. The sample lists about 150,000 distinct CDR3 sequences, roughly 96% seen once, with 0.16% in the top ten. Concerning this clonotype itself: Its target is unknown.

This TCR was sampled from a human donor with Susac syndrome. The genes are TRBV5-1 and TRBJ2-2; D is undetermined. The sequenced material came from CD4+ T cells from PBMCs. CDR3: CASSLSPGELFF. The CDR3, as DNA: TGCGCCAGCAGCTTAAGCCCCGGGGAGCTGTTTTTT.